These 31 T cell receptor beta chains were all obtained from the same sample, sequenced in a study of CDR3 diversity in severe acne. Each CDR3 protein gets one entry after TCRdb re-called the PCR reads with MiXCR. This sample has roughly 93,000 distinct CDR3 sequences; 49% occur once, and the top ten carry roughly 10%. The sequenced material came from blood. Receptor source: a male donor with severe acne vulgaris.

This clonotype was seen at least ten times. The CDR3 DNA follows: TGCAGTGTCCCGACTAGAAGAAAGTCCTACAATGAGCAGTTCTTC. It translates to CSVPTRRKSYNEQFF. V and J are TRBV20-1 and TRBJ2-1; a possible D gene is TRBD2 (6 bases). The CDR3 extends over 15 amino acids. V was clipped by 7 bases and J by 1 base, with 17 bases between them. Germline V gives CDR1 DFQATT, CDR2 SNEGSKA (reference sequence).

This chain joins TRBV29-1 and TRBJ1-1; D perhaps matches TRBD1 (5 bases). Germline CDR1 and CDR2: SQVTM and ANQGSEA. The CDR3 extends over 12 amino acids. Deletions cut 3 bases from V and 5 bases from J, with 10 bases between. DNA for the CDR3: TGCAGCGTTGATTCAGGGAGGACTGAAGCTTTCTTT. Its translation is CSVDSGRTEAFF. Full variable domain (remainder filled in from reference TRBV29-1 and TRBJ1-1): SAVISQKPSRDICQRGTSLTIQCQVDSQVTMMFWYRQQPGQSLTLIATANQGSEATYESGFVIDKFPISRPNLTFSTLTVSNMSPEDSSIYLCSVDSGRTEAFFGQGTRLTVV.

Many counts were recorded for this clonotype. One end of the junction is discordant with germline, which a read error may explain. The chain carries TRBV7-9 and TRBJ2-7, with a possible D match to TRBD1 (6 bases). The CDR3 is made up of 15 amino acids. In germline, CDR1 is SEHNR, CDR2 FQNEAQ (reference sequence). The CDR3 DNA reads TGTGCCAGCAGCTCGAGGGGGAGACCTTACTACGAGCGGTACTTC. Its protein is CASSSRGRPYYERYF.

This rearrangement joins TRBV12-3 or TRBV12-4 to TRBJ1-6, with 9 bases fitting TRBD1. CDR3 length: 16 residues. With 5 bases clipped from V and 9 bases from J, the junction kept 11 bases outside the gene matches. The CDR3 region has the DNA TGTGCCAGCAGTGGACGGACACAGGGGGCAGGTTCACCCCTCCACTTT. This sequence encodes CASSGRTQGAGSPLHF.

With regard to this clonotype: This clone may be a read error of a much larger clone one base away. This chain uses TRBV19 with TRBJ2-5; a weak D match, TRBD2 (6 bases). This CDR3 contains 16 residues. Germline V gives CDR1 LNHDA, CDR2 SQIVND (reference sequence). The CDR3 nucleotides are TGTGCCAGTGGTATAGGGTCGGGAGCGAACCAAGAGACCCAGTACTTC. Protein sequence: CASGIGSGANQETQYF.

This clonotype appeared a single time. The genes are TRBV6-4 and TRBJ1-5; 10 bases are shared with TRBD1. The length of the CDR3 is 16 residues. Germline assignment: CDR1 MRHNA and CDR2 SNTAGT. V shed 2 bases and J 1 base; nucleotides not matched to a gene: 2. CDR3 in amino acids: CASSDRTGGSNQPQHF. CDR3 bases: TGTGCCAGCAGTGACCGGACAGGGGGAAGCAATCAGCCCCAGCATTTT.

As for this clonotype: A read error may be the cause here, since a much bigger clone is one base away. This chain links TRBV24-1 with TRBJ1-1; D is unresolved. CDR3 length: 13 residues. Looked up from germline, CDR1 is KGHDR and CDR2 is SFDVKD. The CDR3 DNA sequence: TGTGCCTCCCAGCCTGCGGTGGGCACTGAAGTTTTCTTT. As protein: CASQPAVGTEVFF.

The chain carries TRBV6-6 and TRBJ1-3; D not resolved. This CDR3 has 15 residues. Germline loops: CDR1 MNHNY, CDR2 SVGAGI (reference sequence). V lost 4 bases to trimming and J lost 0 bases, with 10 bases between them. CDR3: CASSSSRDSGNTIYF. The CDR3 region has the DNA TGTGCCAGCAGTTCCTCCCGAGACTCTGGAAACACCATATATTTT.

The chain joins TRBV10-3 to TRBJ1-1; a weak D match, TRBD1 (5 bases). The CDR3 runs 16 residues. Germline V gene lookup returns CDR1 ENHRY and CDR2 SYGVKD. V lost 0 bases and J 3 bases, leaving 14 bases between the germline ends. CDR3 region: CAISESTGGVHTEAFF. DNA for the CDR3: TGTGCCATCAGTGAGTCGACGGGGGGGGTCCACACTGAAGCTTTCTTT.

A word on this clonotype: A much larger clone differs by one base, so this may be a read error. The chain joins TRBV20-1 to TRBJ1-4; 10 nucleotides agree with TRBD1. The CDR3 length is 15 residues. Germline CDR1 and CDR2: DFQATT and SNEGSKA (reference sequence). The CDR3 DNA follows: TGCAGTGCCAGGGACAGGGGAAGGGTTAGGGAAAGACTGTTTTTT. It encodes CSARDRGRVRERLFF.

This clonotype showed up just a few times. V is TRBV27 and J is TRBJ1-6; D call uncertain. V was cut by 5 bases and J by 13 bases, with 21 bases left in between. Looked up from germline, CDR1 is MNHEY and CDR2 is SMNVEV (reference sequence). The CDR3 spans 15 residues. Written as DNA, the CDR3 is TGTGCCAGCAGTCCCCGGGGTGGAACAAAGGCTCCCCTCCACTTT. It specifies CASSPRGGTKAPLHF.

The chain employs TRBV9 and TRBJ2-5; D may be TRBD2 (5 bases). V shed 3 bases and J shed 1 base, with 7 bases lying between them. The CDR3 spans 13 residues. CDR1 is SGDLS, CDR2 YYNGEE, per germline. DNA for the CDR3: TGTGCCAGCAGCGGAGGGCCCCAAGAGACCCAGTACTTC. Its translation: CASSGGPQETQYF.

With respect to this clonotype: A much more abundant neighbour one base away suggests this may be a read error. The chain is built from TRBV11-2 and TRBJ1-1; D call uncertain. From germline, CDR1 is SGHAT and CDR2 FQNNGV. V lost 9 bases, J lost 1 base, and 12 bases lay in between. The CDR3 covers 13 residues. The CDR3 nucleotides read TGTGCCAGGAGTATTTGGGGGAACACTGAAGCTTTCTTT. Residues: CARSIWGNTEAFF.

By its share, this clonotype is medium-sized. This chain uses TRBV5-1 with TRBJ2-7, with D possibly being TRBD1 (6 bases). Between the trimmed V and J ends, which lost 4 bases and 3 bases, there was a span of 11 bases. The CDR3 runs 13 residues. Germline-derived CDR1 and CDR2 are SGHRS and YFSETQ. CDR3 loop: CASSPYRVYEQYF. The DNA for the CDR3 is TGCGCCAGCAGCCCTTACAGGGTCTACGAGCAGTACTTC. Full variable domain (missing parts from reference TRBV5-1 and TRBJ2-7): KAGVTQTPRYLIKTRGQQVTLSCSPISGHRSVSWYQQTPGQGLQFLFEYFSETQRNKGNFPGRFSGRQFSNSRSEMNVSTLELGDSALYLCASSPYRVYEQYFGPGTRLTVT.

The chain employs TRBV2 and TRBJ2-7; 10 bases match TRBD1. The J segment lost 5 bases and the V segment lost 6 bases, leaving 10 bases of the junction unmatched. Looked up from germline, CDR1 is SNHLY and CDR2 is FYNNEI. The length of the CDR3 is 15 residues. The CDR3 DNA sequence: TGTGCCAGCAGCGGCCAGGGACAGGGGTTCGACGAGCAGTACTTC. Amino acid sequence: CASSGQGQGFDEQYF.

The chain employs TRBV2 and TRBJ2-1; 8 bases match TRBD2. The V and J ends lost 4 bases and 9 bases, in that order; junction bases with no gene match: 8. The V gene's germline CDR1 is SNHLY and CDR2 FYNNEI. The CDR3 sequence is 14 residues long. The CDR3 is CASSGLAGGGEQFF. The CDR3 region has the DNA TGTGCCAGCAGTGGGTTGGCGGGAGGCGGTGAGCAGTTCTTC.

This clonotype was counted a few times. It may be a read error: a sequence one base away is much more abundant. The rearrangement links TRBV7-8 to TRBJ1-2, with a weak D call TRBD1 (6 bases). This CDR3 is built from 12 residues. Germline V gene lookup returns CDR1 SGHVS and CDR2 FQNEAQ. Deletions cut 1 base from V and 13 bases from J, with 13 bases between. CDR3 nucleotides: TGTGCCAGCAGCTTAGGCTGGGGGCAGTCCACCTTC. Translated, it gives CASSLGWGQSTF.

CDR3 residues: CASSPISRYTGELFF. Here the CDR3 DNA reads TGTGCCAGCAGCCCCATTAGCCGCTACACCGGGGAGCTGTTTTTT. V and J are TRBV7-9 and TRBJ2-2, with no clear D. Germline CDR1 is SEHNR and CDR2 is FQNEAQ (reference sequence). The CDR3 runs 15 residues. The ends were cut back, 5 bases at V and 3 bases at J, with 13 bases in the middle.

Note on this clonotype: The junction does not match germline at one end; this may be a read error. The chain recombines TRBV7-7 with TRBJ2-7; 8 bases are a match to TRBD1. The germline V gene encodes CDR1 SSHAT and CDR2 FNYEAQ (reference sequence). The CDR3 consists of 17 residues. CDR3 region: CASSLASARTGPAEQYF. The CDR3, as DNA: TGTGCTAGCAGCTTAGCTAGTGCCAGGACAGGGCCAGCCGAGCAGTACTTC.

A note on this clonotype: A read error may explain this, as a much larger clone is one base away. This chain links TRBV7-9 with TRBJ2-7, with 8 bases matching TRBD1. There are 17 residues in the CDR3. Germline V lookup: CDR1 SEHNR, CDR2 FQNEAQ (reference sequence). V lost 3 bases and J lost 0; bases outside the gene matches: 10. Here the CDR3 DNA reads TGTGCCAGCAGCTTTGTCGGACAGGGCCCAAGCTCCTACGAGCAGTACTTC. This gives the protein CASSFVGQGPSSYEQYF.

This clonotype was found many times. The rearrangement links TRBV10-3 to TRBJ2-7; 7 bases align to TRBD2. The CDR3 is 15 residues long. CDR1 ENHRY and CDR2 SYGVKD come from the germline V gene. Trimming cost V 6 bases and J 0 bases; bases outside gene matches: 8. The CDR3 region has the DNA TGTGCCATCAGAAAAACTAGCGACGGCTCCTACGAGCAGTACTTC. Translating it yields CAIRKTSDGSYEQYF.

This clonotype was recorded many times. DNA for the CDR3: TGTGCCAGCAGCTTCGACAGGGCCGAGCAGTACTTC. Its protein product is CASSFDRAEQYF. The chain uses TRBV5-8 and TRBJ2-7, with 7 positions matching TRBD1. The CDR3 extends over 12 amino acids. V shed 2 bases and J 6 bases; nucleotides not matched to a gene: 2. Germline CDR1 and CDR2: SGHTS and YDEGEE.

As regards this clonotype: A much larger clone is a single base away; this may be a read error. The chain uses TRBV20-1 and TRBJ2-2; 9 bases align to TRBD2. Germline CDR1 and CDR2: DFQATT and SNEGSKA (reference sequence). This CDR3 contains 17 residues. CDR3 region: CSARDGGRAVSTRELFF. CDR3 DNA sequence: TGCAGTGCTAGAGATGGCGGGAGGGCAGTTAGCACCAGGGAGCTGTTTTTT.

This clonotype was seen many times. The V gene is TRBV7-9, the J gene TRBJ2-3; 8 bases are a match to TRBD2. This CDR3 spans 15 amino acids. Germline CDR1 reads SEHNR; CDR2 reads FQNEAQ (reference sequence). V lost 4 bases to trimming and J lost 9 bases; unmatched junction nucleotides: 12. CDR3 sequence reads: CASSSLTGGGETQYF. The DNA of the CDR3 is TGTGCCAGCAGCTCCCTTACGGGGGGGGGCGAAACGCAGTATTTT.

This clonotype was detected only a few times. V usage is TRBV5-1 and J usage is TRBJ1-1; 7 bases match TRBD1. This CDR3 comprises 14 residues. The germline CDR1 and CDR2 sequences are SGHRS and YFSETQ. The trim removed 0 bases at V and 6 bases at J, leaving 5 bases unmatched. The CDR3, as DNA: TGCGCCAGCAGCTTGGTCCAGGGGGTGGCTGAAGCTTTCTTT. This codes for CASSLVQGVAEAFF.

This clonotype was detected ten times or more. This chain uses TRBV7-8 with TRBJ2-3, with TRBD1 identical over 10 bases. Per germline, CDR1 SGHVS and CDR2 FQNEAQ. CDR3 length equals 16 residues. V dropped 3 bases and J dropped 3; count of bases not matched to a gene: 6. The CDR3 DNA reads TGTGCCAGCAGCTTTCCGGACAGGGGGTTAACAGATACGCAGTATTTT. This sequence encodes CASSFPDRGLTDTQYF.

The V call is TRBV25-1, the J call TRBJ2-7; perhaps D is TRBD1 or TRBD2 (5 bases each). V was cut by 8 bases and J by 2 bases, with 13 bases left in between. The CDR3 is 13 residues long. Germline CDR1 reads MGHDK; CDR2 reads SYGVNS. The CDR3 DNA sequence: TGTGCCAGCTGGGGCCCGGGGACCTACGAGCAGTACTTC. Protein product: CASWGPGTYEQYF.

This chain links TRBV6-5 with TRBJ2-1; 9 bases line up with TRBD1. Germline V lookup: CDR1 MNHEY, CDR2 SVGAGI. CDR3 length equals 14 residues. Trimming took 3 bases from V and 6 from J; bases not matched to a gene: 3. In DNA, the CDR3 is TGTGCCAGCAGTTATGGGACAGGGTTCAATGAGCAGTTCTTC. Its protein is CASSYGTGFNEQFF.

Many counts were recorded for this clonotype. V is TRBV5-6 and J is TRBJ1-3; tentative D call: TRBD1 (5 bases). V dropped 4 bases and J dropped 3 bases, with 14 bases sitting between them. CDR1 is SGHDT and CDR2 is YYEEEE in the germline V gene. The CDR3 has 15 residues. The DNA of the CDR3 is TGTGCCAGCAGCCCCATGGCAGGGTTTGGAAACACCATATATTTT. Amino acid sequence: CASSPMAGFGNTIYF.

The CDR3 sequence is CASSGTGDVEQYF. For the CDR3, the DNA is TGCGCCAGCAGCGGGACAGGGGATGTGGAGCAGTACTTC. This rearrangement joins TRBV10-1 to TRBJ2-7, with TRBD1 identical over 10 bases. The J segment lost 7 bases and the V segment lost 6 bases, leaving 6 bases of the junction unmatched. From germline, CDR1 is WNHNN and CDR2 SYGVQD (reference sequence). This CDR3 comprises 13 residues.

This clonotype was detected ten times or more. The V and J genes are TRBV29-1 and TRBJ2-5; the D is unclear. The CDR3 is made up of 12 amino acids. The germline V gene has CDR1 SQVTM and CDR2 ANQGSEA. Trimming pared 4 bases from V and 5 bases from J, leaving 11 bases between. Written as DNA, the CDR3 is TGCAGCGTTGCGACACGGGCTGAGACCCAGTACTTC. It translates to CSVATRAETQYF.